This T cell receptor (beta chain) came from a study of blood T cell repertoires in COVID-19. Turning to the study itself: Nucleic acid was either cDNA or gDNA, and it came from T cells, B-cell-depleted T cells, or PBMCs.

Germline V gives CDR1 SEHNR, CDR2 FQNEAQ (reference sequence). The CDR3 runs to 13 residues. V lost 8 bases and J lost 4, with 14 bases in between. Original data processing: Reference gene primer amplification gave estimated nucleated cell counts. Sequencing was performed with immunoSEQ multiplex PCR; in TCRdb, only in-frame clones are kept and a portion is missing. That table supplies the V and J calls and clone size; D and trimming were determined from the DNA. The sample holds some 46,000 clones, more than 80% seen once. The sequence came from a man between 60 and 75 years old with acute or convalescent COVID-19. This chain connects TRBV7-9 to TRBJ1-1; D is perhaps TRBD1 (5 bases). Sequencing used peripheral blood. CDR3 DNA: TGTGCCAGCCCCGGGGGAGTGGGCACTGAAGCTTTCTTT. It encodes CASPGGVGTEAFF.